The rows below give T cell receptor beta chains drawn from one sample of a study of cytomegalovirus exposure and HLA in healthy donors. Sequenced by immunoSEQ multiplex PCR; TCRdb stores in-frame clones only, minus some. The sample lists a few hundred thousand clones, 92% occurring once. The sample consisted of PBMCs. These receptors originate from a girl aged 2-10 years in good health and CMV-seronegative. The CDR3 runs from the conserved cysteine through the conserved F or W. D genes are given only for firm matches. Not every row has a clone size; where given, it reads once, few, many or a size class.

V	J	D	size	DNA	CDR3
TRBV5-5	TRBJ1-6	TRBD1	few	TGTGCCAGCAGCTCCATATGGGACAGCCCACTCCACTTT	CASSSIWDSPLHF
TRBV18	TRBJ1-4	.	once	TGTGCCAGCTCACCCCGGCCAGGGTTGGATGAAAAACTGTTTTTT	CASSPRPGLDEKLFF
TRBV6-6	TRBJ1-5	TRBD1	.	TGTGCCAGCAGTCGAGGGACAGCCTGGGACCAGCCCCAGCATTTT	CASSRGTAWDQPQHF
TRBV28	TRBJ2-2	.	.	TGTGCCAGCAGTTTAATCCGGAACACCGGGGAGCTGTTTTTT	CASSLIRNTGELFF
TRBV7-7	TRBJ2-2	.	.	TGTGCCAGCAGCTATAGAAACACCGGGGAGCTGTTTTTT	CASSYRNTGELFF
TRBV30	TRBJ1-5	TRBD1	.	TGTGCCTGGACGAGACAGGGTGCCGGGCAGCCCCAGCATTTT	CAWTRQGAGQPQHF
TRBV11-2	TRBJ2-2	TRBD2	few	TGTGCCAGCAGCCTTAGCGGGAGGAGGACCGGGGAGCTGTTTTTT	CASSLSGRRTGELFF
TRBV28	TRBJ1-3	.	.	TGTGCCAGCAGTTTCCGGGACACCGCTGGAAACACCATATATTTT	CASSFRDTAGNTIYF
TRBV6-6	TRBJ2-7	.	few	TGTGCCAGCAGAAAAGACAGCTACGAGCAGTACTTC	CASRKDSYEQYF
TRBV25-1	TRBJ1-2	TRBD1	.	TGTGCCAGCAGTGATCCCGGGACAGGGTTCGATGGCTACACCTTC	CASSDPGTGFDGYTF
TRBV6-1	TRBJ1-6	.	once	TGTGCCAGCAGTGAACGGGGAGGCCGATTCTATAATTCACCCCTCCACTTT	CASSERGGRFYNSPLHF
TRBV6-6	TRBJ1-1	.	.	TGTGCCAGCAGTTACTCCAGGGCCCTGAACACTGAAGCTTTCTTT	CASSYSRALNTEAFF
TRBV6-1	TRBJ2-3	.	.	TGTGCCAGCAGTGACAGGTTAAGCACAGATACGCAGTATTTT	CASSDRLSTDTQYF
TRBV5-6	TRBJ2-5	TRBD2	.	TGTGCCAGCAGCAGGGGACTAGCGGGAGGGTCCGCGGAGACCCAGTACTTC	CASSRGLAGGSAETQYF
TRBV9	TRBJ2-1	.	.	TGTGCCAGCAGCGTAGATTATTACAATGAGCAGTTCTTC	CASSVDYYNEQFF
TRBV5-4	TRBJ2-1	TRBD2	.	TGTGCCAGCAGCTCCAGGACACCCGGGACTAGCGGGACCTACAATGAGCAGTTCTTC	CASSSRTPGTSGTYNEQFF
TRBV7-9	TRBJ2-1	.	.	TGTGCCAGCAGCAAAGACAGCTCCTACAATGAGCAGTTCTTC	CASSKDSSYNEQFF
TRBV15	TRBJ2-7	.	once	TGTGCCACCAGCAGAGATAGCCCCTTCGAGCAGTACTTC	CATSRDSPFEQYF
TRBV7-2	TRBJ2-3	.	.	TGTGCCAGCAGCTTAGAGCTAGCCACAGATACGCAGTATTTT	CASSLELATDTQYF
TRBV28	TRBJ1-5	.	.	TGTGCCAGCGAAAGACAGAGCAATCAGCCCCAGCATTTT	CASERQSNQPQHF
TRBV29-1	TRBJ2-1	TRBD1	.	TGCAGCGTTGAAGCAGGGGGCAATGAGCAGTTCTTC	CSVEAGGNEQFF
TRBV6-1	TRBJ2-7	.	.	TGTGCCAGCAGTGTCTCCGGTTCCGGGTCCTACGAGCAGTACTTC	CASSVSGSGSYEQYF
TRBV28	TRBJ1-1	.	.	TGTGCCAGCAGGGGGGGAGTCCAGAACACTGAAGCTTTCTTT	CASRGGVQNTEAFF
TRBV29-1	TRBJ2-5	TRBD2	.	TGCAGCGTTGAACAGACTAGCATTCGGGAGCAGTACTTC	CSVEQTSIREQYF
TRBV6-5	TRBJ1-1	.	.	TGTGCCAGCAGTCCCGAGGGGGATGGCACTGAAGCTTTCTTT	CASSPEGDGTEAFF
TRBV6-1	TRBJ2-7	.	.	TGTGCCAGCAGTGAAGCGATAAATGTCCCGGACTACGAGCAGTACTTC	CASSEAINVPDYEQYF
TRBV7-2	TRBJ1-6	.	.	TGTGCCAGCAGACTAGGAGGAACGAGCTCCTATAATTCACCCCTCCACTTT	CASRLGGTSSYNSPLHF
TRBV13	TRBJ2-7	TRBD1	.	TGTGCCAGCAGTTCTGGACAGGGCTCCTACGAGCAGTACTTC	CASSSGQGSYEQYF
TRBV27	TRBJ2-1	.	once	TGTGCCAGCAGCCTCAGCTCCCGACTAGAGAGCTACAATGAGCAGTTCTTC	CASSLSSRLESYNEQFF
TRBV4-2	TRBJ2-2	.	.	TGTGCCAGCAGCCGAGGAGGGGGGGGGAAAGGACCGCCCGGGGAGCTGTTTTTT	CASSRGGGGKGPPGELFF
TRBV29-1	TRBJ1-1	TRBD1	.	TGCAGCGTCGCAGGGGGTTTGAACACTGAAGCTTTCTTT	CSVAGGLNTEAFF
TRBV6-6	TRBJ2-7	.	.	TGTGCCGGAGGTCGGGAAACCTACGAGCAGTACTTC	CAGGRETYEQYF
TRBV9	TRBJ1-2	TRBD1	.	TGTGCCAGCAGCGCCCGGGACAGTTTTCATCCCGACTATGGCTACACCTTC	CASSARDSFHPDYGYTF
TRBV7-2	TRBJ1-3	TRBD1	.	TGTGCCAGCAGCTCCCGGGACAGGGGGTTAGACACCATATATTTT	CASSSRDRGLDTIYF
TRBV19	TRBJ2-5	.	.	TGTGCCAGTAGTTCCCATGGGGCCCAAGAGACCCAGTACTTC	CASSSHGAQETQYF
TRBV30	TRBJ2-2	.	.	TGTGCCCGCCGCAGGGCCGGGGAGCTGTTTTTT	CARRRAGELFF
TRBV5-1	TRBJ2-1	TRBD2	.	TGCGCCAGCAGCTTGGGGAGTTCTAGCGGGGGCGATGAGCAGTTCTTC	CASSLGSSSGGDEQFF
TRBV18	TRBJ1-2	TRBD1	few	TGTGCCAGCTCAAGCTTCACAGGGGGAACTAACTATGGCTACACCTTC	CASSSFTGGTNYGYTF
TRBV11-2	TRBJ1-1	TRBD1	.	TGTGCCAGCAGCGTACAGGGGGCCGCTGAAGCTTTCTTT	CASSVQGAAEAFF
TRBV19	TRBJ1-6	TRBD1	.	TGTGCCACCAAATCTTTCACCGGGACAGAGAATTCACCCCTCCACTTT	CATKSFTGTENSPLHF
TRBV19	TRBJ2-2	TRBD2	.	TGTGCCAGTAGCCTCCACCGCGGGGGGGCCGTGTATAACACCGGGGAGCTGTTTTTT	CASSLHRGGAVYNTGELFF
TRBV6-1	TRBJ1-2	TRBD1	.	TGTGCCAGCAGTCTCGTAGGGACAGACTATGGCTACACCTTC	CASSLVGTDYGYTF
TRBV10-3	TRBJ2-1	TRBD2	.	TGTGCCATCACCGGAACAGCCGGGACTAATAATGAGCAGTTCTTC	CAITGTAGTNNEQFF
TRBV5-5	TRBJ1-3	.	.	TGTGCCAGCAGCTTAGAGGCGGCGGGAAACACCATATATTTT	CASSLEAAGNTIYF
TRBV6-6	TRBJ1-1	.	once	TGTGCCAGCGGCGGCAGGGGGAACACTGAAGCTTTCTTT	CASGGRGNTEAFF
TRBV10-1	TRBJ2-1	TRBD2	.	TGCGCCAGTAGCGGGGGGGCCTACAATGAGCAGTTCTTC	CASSGGAYNEQFF
TRBV29-1	TRBJ2-5	.	once	TGCAGCGTTGAAGTGCGGCGAGCGGAAGAGACCCAGTACTTC	CSVEVRRAEETQYF
TRBV7-2	TRBJ1-2	.	.	TGTGCCAGCAGATCGTGGAACAGGGAAGACTATGGCTACACCTTC	CASRSWNREDYGYTF
TRBV7-3	TRBJ1-1	.	.	TGTGCCAGCAGCCCTCGACCCGACGGGGACACTGAAGCTTTCTTT	CASSPRPDGDTEAFF
TRBV6-5	TRBJ2-1	.	.	TGTGCCAGCAGTTACTCGTCGAGCAAAGATGAGCAGTTCTTC	CASSYSSSKDEQFF
TRBV10-1	TRBJ2-2	TRBD1	.	TGCGCCAGCAGTGAAAGACAGGGAACCGGGGAGCTGTTTTTT	CASSERQGTGELFF